The 26 T cell receptor beta chains given below trace back to one sample, sequenced in a study of blood T cell repertoires in COVID-19 (dated by TCRdb to the early 2020s). Receptors were amplified or captured by the immunoSEQ multiplex PCR assay. As stored in TCRdb, this immuneACCESS dataset retains in-frame rearrangements with V and J assigned. A fraction of the clones does not appear; measured against another copy, unresolved V genes explain less than half of the discrepancy, and the remainder lacks a known reason. This sample has under 300,000 clones in its table, and less than 90% of those were observed once. 10% to 15% of the sample is in the top ten clones. Sequenced input: peripheral blood. These receptors all stem from a woman in her seventies with COVID-19, enrolled during active disease.

The V and J genes are TRBV24-1 and TRBJ1-2; D possibly corresponds to TRBD1 (6 bases). The germline V gene encodes CDR1 KGHDR and CDR2 SFDVKD. CDR3 length: 14 amino acids. Trimming stripped 5 bases from V and 9 bases from J, with 18 bases between. CDR3: CATSAPGDSTRYTF. The CDR3, as DNA: TGTGCCACCAGTGCCCCAGGGGATAGCACCCGCTACACCTTC.

The J gene is TRBJ2-1, the V gene TRBV3-1 (or the pseudogene TRBV3-2), with 8 bases that match TRBD2. The CDR3 loop spans 14 amino acids. V gave up 4 bases and J gave up 8 bases; unmatched junction bases: 7. Germline CDR1 is LGHDT and CDR2 is YNNKEL (reference sequence). The CDR3 nucleotides are TGTGCCAGCAGCCGACGGGGGGGGCAGGATGAGCAGTTCTTC. It codes for CASSRRGGQDEQFF.

The V and J genes are TRBV19 and TRBJ2-3; 7 bases map to TRBD2. V shed 6 bases and J 10 bases; nucleotides not matched to a gene: 16. The CDR3 totals 15 residues. Per the germline V gene, CDR1 is LNHDA and CDR2 is SQIVND (reference sequence). CDR3 sequence (DNA): TGTGCCAGTAGAGAGGGGAGGGGAGCCAAGATTTCGCAGTATTTT. It specifies CASREGRGAKISQYF. The full variable domain, rest sourced from reference TRBV19 and TRBJ2-3, is DGGITQSPKYLFRKEGQNVTLSCEQNLNHDAMYWYRQDPGQGLRLIYYSQIVNDFQKGDIAEGYSVSREKKESFPLTVTSAQKNPTAFYLCASREGRGAKISQYFGPGTRLTVL.

Worth noting for this clone: Because it lacks the conserved phenylalanine or tryptophan at the end, this CDR3 is likely a read error. Because the CDR3's place on the DNA is in doubt, the DNA is left out and the CDR3 is given as listed by TCRdb. The chain uses TRBV2 and TRBJ2-7; TRBD1, the D gene given by the table, was not confirmed from the DNA. Germline lookup yields CDR1 SNHLY and CDR2 FYNNEI. Ends included, the CDR3 has 11 residues. The CDR3 loop reads CASSESGHRVI.

This clone was seen once. Here the CDR3 DNA reads TGTGCCAGCAAACCCAGGGACAGGCCGATCTATGGCTACACCTTC. It specifies CASKPRDRPIYGYTF. The chain recombines TRBV28 with TRBJ1-2; 8 bases match TRBD1. V gave up 7 bases and J gave up 4 bases; unmatched junction bases: 11. Germline CDR1 reads MDHEN; CDR2 reads SYDVKM. CDR3 length: 15 amino acids.

The chain has TRBV7-2 and TRBJ2-7; D unclear. Trimming left V 1 base short and J 0 bases short, with 7 bases between. The CDR3 contains 14 residues. Germline-derived CDR1 and CDR2 are SGHTA and FQGNSA. CDR3 protein: CASSLEPSSYEQYF. The CDR3 DNA reads as TGTGCCAGCAGCTTAGAACCGAGCTCCTACGAGCAGTACTTC. The full variable domain, its missing parts supplied by reference TRBV7-2 and TRBJ2-7, is GAGVSQSPSNKVTEKGKDVELRCDPISGHTALYWYRQSLGQGLEFLIYFQGNSAPDKSGLPSDRFSAERTGGSVSTLTIQRTQQEDSAVYLCASSLEPSSYEQYFGPGTRLTVT.

In DNA, the CDR3 is TGTGCCAGCAGTTTATGGGGGGGGGCCAGAGAGACCCAGTACTTC. This translates into CASSLWGGARETQYF. The chain is built from TRBV27 and TRBJ2-5; tentative D call: TRBD2 (7 bases). The CDR3 has 15 residues. Per the germline V gene, CDR1 is MNHEY and CDR2 is SMNVEV (reference sequence). V lost 1 base, J lost 4 bases, and 13 bases lay in between.

The rearrangement links TRBV3-1 (or the pseudogene TRBV3-2) to TRBJ2-7, with 9 bases that match TRBD1. The CDR3 consists of 14 residues. Losses at the gene ends were 5 bases for V and 2 bases for J; bases not matched to a gene: 4. Germline V gene lookup returns CDR1 LGHDT and CDR2 YNNKEL (reference sequence). CDR3 in amino acids: CASSSRQGAYEQYF. DNA of the CDR3: TGTGCCAGCAGCTCCCGACAGGGGGCCTACGAGCAGTACTTC.

The rearrangement links TRBV3-1 (or the pseudogene TRBV3-2) to TRBJ2-5; 8 bases map to TRBD1. This CDR3 spans 20 amino acids. The germline CDR1 and CDR2 sequences are LGHDT and YNNKEL (reference sequence). V dropped 0 bases and J dropped 0; count of bases not matched to a gene: 15. The CDR3 reads CASSQDLGQGLAGYQETQYF. CDR3 nucleotides: TGTGCCAGCAGCCAAGATCTAGGACAGGGACTTGCGGGGTACCAAGAGACCCAGTACTTC.

The J gene is TRBJ2-3, the V gene TRBV27; 7 nucleotides agree with TRBD1. CDR3 length equals 17 residues. Germline V CDR1 and CDR2: MNHEY, SMNVEV (reference sequence). V lost 0 bases, J lost 2 bases, and 8 bases stayed unmatched. This chain's CDR3 is CASSLSHDRAYTDTQYF. CDR3 in DNA: TGTGCCAGCAGTTTATCCCACGACAGGGCCTACACAGATACGCAGTATTTT.

This clone was observed once. The chain combines TRBV27 with TRBJ1-2; possibly TRBD1 for D (6 bases). CDR3 length equals 15 residues. Germline V lookup: CDR1 MNHEY, CDR2 SMNVEV (reference sequence). The V end lost 1 base, the J end lost 4 bases, and 13 bases lay between the germline ends. CDR3 loop: CASSLYAGVSYGYTF. The DNA for the CDR3 is TGTGCCAGCAGTTTATACGCAGGGGTGAGCTATGGCTACACCTTC.

The sample holds one count of this clone. V gene TRBV2 combines with J gene TRBJ2-7; 8 bases match TRBD1. The V and J ends lost 10 bases and 3 bases, in that order; junction bases with no gene match: 11. The CDR3 totals 14 residues. Germline V gives CDR1 SNHLY, CDR2 FYNNEI. This chain's CDR3 is CAILGTGLLYEQYF. The DNA for the CDR3 is TGTGCCATCCTAGGGACAGGACTACTCTACGAGCAGTACTTC. The entire variable domain, with the rest obtained from reference TRBV2 and TRBJ2-7, is as follows: EPEVTQTPSHQVTQMGQEVILRCVPISNHLYFYWYRQILGQKVEFLVSFYNNEISEKSEIFDDQFSVERPDGSNFTLKIRSTKLEDSAMYFCAILGTGLLYEQYFGPGTRLTVT.

V is TRBV5-4 and J is TRBJ2-1; 7 nucleotides align to TRBD2. The CDR3 has 16 residues. In germline, CDR1 is SGHNT, CDR2 YYREEE (reference sequence). The trim removed 4 bases at V and 0 bases at J, leaving 7 bases unmatched. CDR3 nucleotides: TGTGCCAGCAGCCTTGCGGGGGTATCCTCCTACAATGAGCAGTTCTTC. Encoded protein: CASSLAGVSSYNEQFF. The complete variable domain, with remaining parts taken from reference TRBV5-4 and TRBJ2-1, reads ETGVTQSPTHLIKTRGQQVTLRCSSQSGHNTVSWYQQALGQGPQFIFQYYREEENGRGNFPPRFSGLQFPNYSSELNVNALELDDSALYLCASSLAGVSSYNEQFFGPGTRLTVL.

The chain joins TRBV5-8 to TRBJ2-2; 11 bases agree with TRBD2. Germline CDR1 SGHTS, CDR2 YDEGEE. The CDR3 runs to 15 residues. Germline trimming cut 1 base from V and 9 bases from J; bases unmatched to any gene: 5. As DNA, the CDR3 is TGTGCCAGCAGCTTGCTACTAGCGGGGGCTAGGGAGCTGTTTTTT. Its protein is CASSLLLAGARELFF.

The chain uses TRBV15 and TRBJ1-5; unclear D gene. With 2 bases removed from V and 6 bases from J, the gap between germline ends came to 5 bases. The CDR3 consists of 12 residues. Germline assignment: CDR1 LNHNV and CDR2 YYDKDF (reference sequence). The CDR3 protein is CATSRPGQPQHF. DNA of the CDR3: TGTGCCACCAGCAGACCGGGTCAGCCCCAGCATTTT. Full variable domain (rest looked up from reference TRBV15 and TRBJ1-5): DAMVIQNPRYQVTQFGKPVTLSCSQTLNHNVMYWYQQKSSQAPKLLFHYYDKDFNNEADTPDNFQSRRPNTSFCFLDIRSPGLGDTAMYLCATSRPGQPQHFGDGTRLSIL.

This clone has only one observation. The chain recombines TRBV30 with TRBJ1-2, with D tentatively TRBD1 (5 bases). This CDR3 has 12 residues. Germline assignment: CDR1 GTSNPN and CDR2 SVGIG (reference sequence). V lost 5 bases and J lost 1, with 8 bases in between. The CDR3 sequence: CAWVDSNYGYTF. The CDR3, as DNA: TGTGCCTGGGTAGACAGTAACTATGGCTACACCTTC. The whole variable domain, remainder taken from reference TRBV30 and TRBJ1-2, is SQTIHQWPATLVQPVGSPLSLECTVEGTSNPNLYWYRQAAGRGLQLLFYSVGIGQISSEVPQNLSASRPQDRQFILSSKKLLLSDSGFYLCAWVDSNYGYTFGSGTRLTVV.

This chain uses TRBV9 with TRBJ1-1, with a tentative D call TRBD1 (5 bases). V gave up 0 bases and J gave up 4 bases, with 13 bases separating them. Germline lookup yields CDR1 SGDLS and CDR2 YYNGEE. This CDR3 is built from 15 residues. The CDR3 nucleotides read TGTGCCAGCAGCGTAGACGGGGGTATGGGCACTGAAGCTTTCTTT. Its protein is CASSVDGGMGTEAFF. Combining the CDR3 with reference TRBV9 and TRBJ1-1 gives the whole variable domain DSGVTQTPKHLITATGQRVTLRCSPRSGDLSVYWYQQSLDQGLQFLIQYYNGEERAKGNILERFSAQQFPDLHSELNLSSLELGDSALYFCASSVDGGMGTEAFFGQGTRLTVV.

The V call is TRBV10-1, the J call TRBJ1-3; D unclear. Germline V gene sequence: CDR1 WNHNN, CDR2 SYGVQD (reference sequence). This CDR3 contains 11 residues. Trimming removed 7 bases from V and 4 bases from J, with 5 bases in between. CDR3 sequence: CASTQGNTIYF. The CDR3 bases are TGCGCCAGCACACAGGGAAACACCATATATTTT.

The chain links TRBV24-1 to TRBJ2-5, with TRBD1 matching over 7 bases. With 8 bases clipped from V and 1 base from J, the junction kept 0 bases outside the gene matches. Looked up from germline, CDR1 is KGHDR and CDR2 is SFDVKD. The CDR3 covers 12 residues. The CDR3 nucleotides read TGTGCCACCAAGGGGGCCCAAGAGACCCAGTACTTC. Its translation is CATKGAQETQYF.

The chain joins TRBV3-1 (or the pseudogene TRBV3-2) to TRBJ2-7; D perhaps matches TRBD1 (5 bases). The V gene's germline CDR1 is LGHDT and CDR2 YNNKEL (reference sequence). V was trimmed by 4 bases and J by 1 base, leaving 11 bases between them. This CDR3 is 14 amino acids long. CDR3: CASSPDTISYEQYF. For the CDR3, the DNA is TGTGCCAGCAGCCCGGACACTATTTCCTACGAGCAGTACTTC.

The rearrangement links TRBV6-5 to TRBJ1-2; a possible D gene is TRBD1 (5 bases). Germline CDR1 and CDR2: MNHEY and SVGAGI. The CDR3 has 15 amino acids. V lost 5 bases to trimming and J lost 3 bases, with 16 bases between them. CDR3 nucleotide sequence: TGTGCCAGCAGTCCGCGGGGGGGTTCAGACTATGGCTACACCTTC. Its protein is CASSPRGGSDYGYTF.

CDR3 protein: CSGGTASNYGYTF. The DNA for the CDR3 is TGCAGCGGGGGGACAGCCTCCAACTATGGCTACACCTTC. This chain connects TRBV29-1 to TRBJ1-2; 7 bases match TRBD1. The trim removed 7 bases at V and 2 bases at J, leaving 7 bases unmatched. Germline V gives CDR1 SQVTM, CDR2 ANQGSEA. The CDR3 runs to 13 residues. Full variable domain (rest looked up from reference TRBV29-1 and TRBJ1-2): SAVISQKPSRDICQRGTSLTIQCQVDSQVTMMFWYRQQPGQSLTLIATANQGSEATYESGFVIDKFPISRPNLTFSTLTVSNMSPEDSSIYLCSGGTASNYGYTFGSGTRLTVV.

The chain carries TRBV9 and TRBJ2-3; a possible D gene is TRBD2 (5 bases). Trimming left V 4 bases short and J 6 bases short, with 15 bases between. CDR1 is SGDLS and CDR2 is YYNGEE in the germline V gene. There are 14 residues in the CDR3. CDR3 amino acids: CASSPGLLLDTQYF. The CDR3 DNA reads TGTGCCAGCAGCCCCGGACTCCTTTTGGATACGCAGTATTTT. The entire variable domain, with the rest obtained from reference TRBV9 and TRBJ2-3, is as follows: DSGVTQTPKHLITATGQRVTLRCSPRSGDLSVYWYQQSLDQGLQFLIQYYNGEERAKGNILERFSAQQFPDLHSELNLSSLELGDSALYFCASSPGLLLDTQYFGPGTRLTVL.

This chain connects TRBV10-1 to TRBJ2-7; 7 bases are shared with TRBD1. Per germline, CDR1 WNHNN and CDR2 SYGVQD (reference sequence). The CDR3 consists of 16 residues. Trimming cost V 3 bases and J 1 base; bases outside gene matches: 9. CDR3 nucleotides: TGCGCCAGCAGTGATGGCTCGGCACAGGGGTCCTACGAGCAGTACTTC. It codes for CASSDGSAQGSYEQYF.

Worth noting for this clone: The DNA is left out, because the CDR3 cannot be placed on it with certainty; the CDR3 is given as TCRdb lists it. The chain joins TRBV2 to TRBJ1-3. The CDR3 length equals 14 residues, ends included. The germline CDR1 and CDR2 sequences are SNHLY and FYNNEI. The CDR3 spells CASTSEGSGNTIYF.

This clone turned up a few times. The chain couples TRBV19 to TRBJ1-5; 10 nucleotides match TRBD1. The V segment lost 6 bases and the J segment 7 bases; nucleotides outside the gene matches: 6. CDR3 length: 14 residues. CDR1 is LNHDA and CDR2 is SQIVND in the germline V gene (reference sequence). The CDR3 here is CASSSTGGAQPQHF. The CDR3 DNA reads as TGTGCCAGTAGCTCGACAGGGGGCGCGCAGCCCCAGCATTTT. Filled out from reference TRBV19 and TRBJ1-5, the complete variable domain reads DGGITQSPKYLFRKEGQNVTLSCEQNLNHDAMYWYRQDPGQGLRLIYYSQIVNDFQKGDIAEGYSVSREKKESFPLTVTSAQKNPTAFYLCASSSTGGAQPQHFGDGTRLSIL.